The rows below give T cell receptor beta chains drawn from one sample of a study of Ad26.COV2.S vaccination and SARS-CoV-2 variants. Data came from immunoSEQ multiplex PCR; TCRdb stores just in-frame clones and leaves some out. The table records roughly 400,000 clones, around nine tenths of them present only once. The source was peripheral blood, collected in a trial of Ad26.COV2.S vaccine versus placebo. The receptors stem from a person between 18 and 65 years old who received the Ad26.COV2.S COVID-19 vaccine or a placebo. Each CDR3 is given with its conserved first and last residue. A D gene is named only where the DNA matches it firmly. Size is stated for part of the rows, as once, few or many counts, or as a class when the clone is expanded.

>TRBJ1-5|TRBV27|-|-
CASSGSRGLNQPQHF
TGTGCCAGCAGTGGCAGTCGGGGTTTAAATCAGCCCCAGCATTTT
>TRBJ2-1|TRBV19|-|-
CASSDIPNSYNEQFF
TGTGCCAGTTCCGACATCCCAAACTCCTACAATGAGCAGTTCTTC
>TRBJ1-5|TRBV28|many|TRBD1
CASSRGQGFDQPQHF
TGTGCCAGCAGCCGAGGACAGGGGTTTGATCAGCCCCAGCATTTT
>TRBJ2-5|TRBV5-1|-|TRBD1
CASSLRGGHQETQYF
TGCGCCAGCAGCTTGAGAGGGGGCCACCAAGAGACCCAGTACTTC
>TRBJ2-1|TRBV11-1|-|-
CASSPDSNEQFF
TGTGCCAGCAGTCCAGACAGCAATGAGCAGTTCTTC
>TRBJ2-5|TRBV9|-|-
CASSPTGGREETQYF
TGTGCCAGCAGCCCGACCGGGGGGCGAGAGGAGACCCAGTACTTC
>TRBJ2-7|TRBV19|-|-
CASSIALGRSHYEQYF
TGTGCCAGTAGTATCGCCCTTGGCCGTTCACACTACGAGCAGTACTTC
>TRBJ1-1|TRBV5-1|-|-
CASSPRTARNTEAFF
TGCGCCAGCAGCCCGAGGACAGCCAGGAACACTGAAGCTTTCTTT
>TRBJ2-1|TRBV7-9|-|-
CASSFSRDEQFF
TGTGCCAGCAGCTTCTCAAGGGATGAGCAGTTCTTC
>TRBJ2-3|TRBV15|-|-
CATSARDTVGTDTQYF
TGTGCCACCAGCGCCCGGGACACCGTCGGAACAGATACGCAGTATTTT
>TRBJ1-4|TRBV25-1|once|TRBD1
CASRGGTVNEKLFF
TGTGCCAGCAGGGGCGGGACAGTAAATGAAAAACTGTTTTTT
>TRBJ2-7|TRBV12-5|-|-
CASGLPRLPTYEQYF
TGTGCTAGTGGCCTCCCCCGGCTGCCCACCTACGAGCAGTACTTC
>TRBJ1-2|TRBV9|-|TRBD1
CASSDRTGSVYGYTF
TGTGCCAGCAGCGATCGGACAGGGTCAGTCTATGGCTACACCTTC
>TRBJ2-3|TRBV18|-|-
CASSPPKVSASVQQYF
TGTGCCAGCTCACCACCGAAGGTGTCCGCCTCGGTTCAGCAGTATTTT
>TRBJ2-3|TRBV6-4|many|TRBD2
CASSDGLASTDTQYF
TGTGCCAGCAGTGACGGACTAGCGAGCACAGATACGCAGTATTTT
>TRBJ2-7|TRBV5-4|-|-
CASSRMTAPYEQYF
TGTGCCAGCAGCCGGATGACGGCGCCCTACGAGCAGTACTTC
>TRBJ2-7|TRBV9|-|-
CASSSGLPGYEQYF
TGTGCCAGCAGCTCCGGACTGCCTGGGTACGAGCAGTACTTC
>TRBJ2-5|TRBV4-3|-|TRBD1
CASSQALDREETQYF
TGCGCCAGCAGCCAAGCCTTAGACAGGGAAGAGACCCAGTACTTC
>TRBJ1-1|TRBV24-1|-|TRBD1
CATRLPGGARRTEAFF
TGTGCCACCAGGCTCCCAGGGGGGGCGCGACGCACTGAAGCTTTCTTT
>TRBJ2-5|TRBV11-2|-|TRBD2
CASSYSGRVRETQYF
TGTGCCAGCAGCTATAGCGGGAGGGTTCGGGAGACCCAGTACTTC
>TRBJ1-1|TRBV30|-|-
CAWSVGPGTTEAFF
TGTGCCTGGAGTGTAGGCCCTGGAACTACTGAAGCTTTCTTT